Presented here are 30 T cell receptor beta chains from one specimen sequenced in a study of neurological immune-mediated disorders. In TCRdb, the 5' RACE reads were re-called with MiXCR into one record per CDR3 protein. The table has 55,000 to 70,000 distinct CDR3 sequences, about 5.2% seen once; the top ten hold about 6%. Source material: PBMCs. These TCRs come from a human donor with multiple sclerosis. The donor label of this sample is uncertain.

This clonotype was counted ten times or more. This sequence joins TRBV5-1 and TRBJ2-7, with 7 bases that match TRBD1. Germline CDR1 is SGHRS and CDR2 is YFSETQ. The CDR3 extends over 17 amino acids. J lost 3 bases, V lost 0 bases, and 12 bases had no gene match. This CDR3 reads CASSLGTFTGALYEQYF. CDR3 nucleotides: TGCGCCAGCAGCTTGGGGACTTTTACAGGGGCGCTCTACGAGCAGTACTTC. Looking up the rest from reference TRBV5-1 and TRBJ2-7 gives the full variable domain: KAGVTQTPRYLIKTRGQQVTLSCSPISGHRSVSWYQQTPGQGLQFLFEYFSETQRNKGNFPGRFSGRQFSNSRSEMNVSTLELGDSALYLCASSLGTFTGALYEQYFGPGTRLTVT.

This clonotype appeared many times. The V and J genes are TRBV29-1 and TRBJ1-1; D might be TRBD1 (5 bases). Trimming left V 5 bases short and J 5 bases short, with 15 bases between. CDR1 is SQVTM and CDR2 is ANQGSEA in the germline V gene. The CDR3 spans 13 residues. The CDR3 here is CSVREGWGTEAFF. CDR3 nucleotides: TGCAGCGTTAGGGAGGGGTGGGGGACTGAAGCTTTCTTT.

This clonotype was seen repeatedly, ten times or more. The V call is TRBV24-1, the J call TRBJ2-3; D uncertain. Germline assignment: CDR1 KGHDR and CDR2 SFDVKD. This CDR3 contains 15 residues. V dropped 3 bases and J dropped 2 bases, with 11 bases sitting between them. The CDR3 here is CATSDRAGPTDTQYF. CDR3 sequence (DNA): TGTGCCACCAGTGATCGGGCAGGTCCCACAGATACGCAGTATTTT.

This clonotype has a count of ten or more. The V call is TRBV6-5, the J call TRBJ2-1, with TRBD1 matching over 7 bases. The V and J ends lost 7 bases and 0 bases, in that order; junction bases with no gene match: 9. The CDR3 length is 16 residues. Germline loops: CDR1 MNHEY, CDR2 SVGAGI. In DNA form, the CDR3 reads TGTGCCAGCAAACGTGTCCCAGGGGGCTCCTACAATGAGCAGTTCTTC. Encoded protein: CASKRVPGGSYNEQFF.

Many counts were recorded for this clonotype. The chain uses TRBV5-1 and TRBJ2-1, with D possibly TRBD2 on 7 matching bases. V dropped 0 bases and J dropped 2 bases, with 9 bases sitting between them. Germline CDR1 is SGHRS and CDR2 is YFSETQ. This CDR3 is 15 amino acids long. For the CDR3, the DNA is TGCGCCAGCAGCTTGGGAGGGGGGGCCTACAATGAGCAGTTCTTC. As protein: CASSLGGGAYNEQFF.

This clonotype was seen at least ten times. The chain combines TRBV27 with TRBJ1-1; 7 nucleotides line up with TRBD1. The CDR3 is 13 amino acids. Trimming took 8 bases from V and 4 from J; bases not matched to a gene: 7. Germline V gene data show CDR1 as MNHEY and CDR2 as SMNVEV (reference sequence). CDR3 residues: CASFLRQGTEAFF. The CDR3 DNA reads TGTGCCAGCTTTCTCCGACAGGGCACTGAAGCTTTCTTT.

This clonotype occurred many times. Written as DNA, the CDR3 is TGCGCCAGCGCAGTCCAGGGGGCCACTGAAGCTTTCTTT. Amino acid sequence: CASAVQGATEAFF. The chain has TRBV10-2 and TRBJ1-1; 8 nucleotides line up with TRBD1. Germline V gene data show CDR1 as WSHSY and CDR2 as SAAADI. The CDR3 is 13 residues long. J gave up 4 bases and V 8 bases, and 6 bases lay outside the gene matches.

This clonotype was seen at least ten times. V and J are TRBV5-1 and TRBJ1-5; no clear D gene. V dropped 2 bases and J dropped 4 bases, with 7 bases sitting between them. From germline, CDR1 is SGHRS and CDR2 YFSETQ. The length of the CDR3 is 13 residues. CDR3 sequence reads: CASSFVGNQPQHF. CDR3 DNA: TGCGCCAGCAGCTTTGTGGGGAATCAGCCCCAGCATTTT.

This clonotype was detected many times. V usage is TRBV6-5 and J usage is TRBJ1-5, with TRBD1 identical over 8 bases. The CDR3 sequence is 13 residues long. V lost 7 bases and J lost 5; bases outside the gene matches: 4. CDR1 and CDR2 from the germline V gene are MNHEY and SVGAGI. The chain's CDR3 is CASTRGLDQPQHF. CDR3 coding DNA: TGTGCCAGCACCAGGGGGCTGGATCAGCCCCAGCATTTT.

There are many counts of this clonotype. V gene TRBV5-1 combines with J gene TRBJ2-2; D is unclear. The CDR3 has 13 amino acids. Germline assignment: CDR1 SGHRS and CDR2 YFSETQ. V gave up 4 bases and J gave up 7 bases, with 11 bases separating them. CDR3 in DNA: TGCGCCAGCAGCCCCCTCGATGGCGGGGAGCTGTTTTTT. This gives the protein CASSPLDGGELFF.

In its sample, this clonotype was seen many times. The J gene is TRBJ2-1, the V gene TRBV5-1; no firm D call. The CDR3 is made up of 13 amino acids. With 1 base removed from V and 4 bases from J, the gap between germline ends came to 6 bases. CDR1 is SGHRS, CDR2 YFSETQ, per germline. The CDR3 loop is CASSLSDYNEQFF. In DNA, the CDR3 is TGCGCCAGCAGCTTGTCTGATTACAATGAGCAGTTCTTC.

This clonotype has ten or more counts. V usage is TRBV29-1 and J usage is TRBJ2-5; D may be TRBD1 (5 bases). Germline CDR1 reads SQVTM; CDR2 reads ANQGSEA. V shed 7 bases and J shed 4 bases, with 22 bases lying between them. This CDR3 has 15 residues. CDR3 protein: CSAKQGSTMGETQYF. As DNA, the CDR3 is TGCAGCGCCAAGCAGGGTTCAACGATGGGAGAGACCCAGTACTTC.

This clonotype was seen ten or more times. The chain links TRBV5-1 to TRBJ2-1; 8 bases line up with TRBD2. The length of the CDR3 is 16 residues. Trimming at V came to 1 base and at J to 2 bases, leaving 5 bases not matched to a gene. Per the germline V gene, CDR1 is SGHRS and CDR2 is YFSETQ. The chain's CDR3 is CASSLFSGGPYNEQFF. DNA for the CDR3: TGCGCCAGCAGCTTGTTCTCGGGGGGGCCCTACAATGAGCAGTTCTTC. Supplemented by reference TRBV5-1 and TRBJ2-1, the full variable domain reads KAGVTQTPRYLIKTRGQQVTLSCSPISGHRSVSWYQQTPGQGLQFLFEYFSETQRNKGNFPGRFSGRQFSNSRSEMNVSTLELGDSALYLCASSLFSGGPYNEQFFGPGTRLTVL.

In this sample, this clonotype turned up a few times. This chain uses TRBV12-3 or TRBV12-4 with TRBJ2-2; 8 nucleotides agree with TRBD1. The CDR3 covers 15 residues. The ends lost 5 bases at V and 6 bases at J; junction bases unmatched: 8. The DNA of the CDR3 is TGTGCCAGCAGTCCCTCCAGGACAGGGCCCGGGGAGCTGTTTTTT. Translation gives CASSPSRTGPGELFF.

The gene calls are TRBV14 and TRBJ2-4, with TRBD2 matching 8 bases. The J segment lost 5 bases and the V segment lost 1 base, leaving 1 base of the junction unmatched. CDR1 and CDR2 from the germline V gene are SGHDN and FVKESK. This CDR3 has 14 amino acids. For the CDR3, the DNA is TGTGCCAGCAGCCAAGGGGGACTAGAAAACATTCAGTACTTC. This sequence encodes CASSQGGLENIQYF.

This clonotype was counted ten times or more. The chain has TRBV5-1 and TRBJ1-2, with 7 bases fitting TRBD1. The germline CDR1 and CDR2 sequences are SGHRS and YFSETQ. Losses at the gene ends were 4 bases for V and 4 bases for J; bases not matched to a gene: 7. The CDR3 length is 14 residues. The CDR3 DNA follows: TGCGCCAGCAGCCAGGGGGACACCGGCTATGGCTACACCTTC. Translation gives CASSQGDTGYGYTF.

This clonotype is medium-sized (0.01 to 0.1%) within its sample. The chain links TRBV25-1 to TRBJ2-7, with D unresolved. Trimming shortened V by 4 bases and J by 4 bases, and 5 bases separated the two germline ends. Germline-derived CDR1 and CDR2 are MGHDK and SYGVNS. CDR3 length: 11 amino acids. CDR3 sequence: CASSVGYEQYF. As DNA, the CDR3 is TGTGCCAGCAGTGTGGGTTACGAGCAGTACTTC.

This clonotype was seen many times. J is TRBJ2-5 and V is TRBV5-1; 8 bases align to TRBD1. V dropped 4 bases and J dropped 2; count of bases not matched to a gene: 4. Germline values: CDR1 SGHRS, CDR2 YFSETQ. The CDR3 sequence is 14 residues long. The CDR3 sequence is CASSPGGLQETQYF. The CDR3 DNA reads TGCGCCAGCAGCCCAGGGGGCCTGCAAGAGACCCAGTACTTC.

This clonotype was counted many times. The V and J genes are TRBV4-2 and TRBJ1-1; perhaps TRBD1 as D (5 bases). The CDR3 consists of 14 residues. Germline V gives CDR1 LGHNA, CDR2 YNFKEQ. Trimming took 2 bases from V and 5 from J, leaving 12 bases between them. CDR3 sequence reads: CASSQSGRGTEAFF. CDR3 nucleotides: TGTGCCAGCAGCCAAAGCGGGAGGGGAACTGAAGCTTTCTTT.

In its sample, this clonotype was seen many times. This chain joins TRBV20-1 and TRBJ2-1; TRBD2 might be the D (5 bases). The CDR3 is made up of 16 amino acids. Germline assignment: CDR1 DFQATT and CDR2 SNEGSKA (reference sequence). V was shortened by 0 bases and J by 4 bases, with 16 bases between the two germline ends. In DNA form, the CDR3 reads TGCAGTGCTAGAGAATCTCGGGGTTTGGTATACAATGAGCAGTTCTTC. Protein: CSARESRGLVYNEQFF.

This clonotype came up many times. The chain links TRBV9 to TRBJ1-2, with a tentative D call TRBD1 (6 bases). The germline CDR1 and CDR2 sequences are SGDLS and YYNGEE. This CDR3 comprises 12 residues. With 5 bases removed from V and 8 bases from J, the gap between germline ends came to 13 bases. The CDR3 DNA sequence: TGTGCCAGCAGATCAACAGGGCGAGGCTACACCTTC. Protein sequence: CASRSTGRGYTF.

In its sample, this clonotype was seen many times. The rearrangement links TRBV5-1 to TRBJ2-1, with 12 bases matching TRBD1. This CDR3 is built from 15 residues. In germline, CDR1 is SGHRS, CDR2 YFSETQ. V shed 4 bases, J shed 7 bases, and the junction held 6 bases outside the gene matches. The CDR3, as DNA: TGCGCCAGCAGCCCAAGGGACAGGGGGCGAAATGAGCAGTTCTTC. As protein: CASSPRDRGRNEQFF.

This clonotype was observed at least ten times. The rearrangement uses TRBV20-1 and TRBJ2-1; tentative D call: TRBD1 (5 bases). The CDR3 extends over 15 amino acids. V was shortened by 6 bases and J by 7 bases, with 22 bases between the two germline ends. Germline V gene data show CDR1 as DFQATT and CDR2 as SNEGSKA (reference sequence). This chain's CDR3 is CSAPEATVSQNEQFF. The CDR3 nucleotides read TGCAGTGCCCCTGAAGCGACAGTAAGCCAAAATGAGCAGTTCTTC.

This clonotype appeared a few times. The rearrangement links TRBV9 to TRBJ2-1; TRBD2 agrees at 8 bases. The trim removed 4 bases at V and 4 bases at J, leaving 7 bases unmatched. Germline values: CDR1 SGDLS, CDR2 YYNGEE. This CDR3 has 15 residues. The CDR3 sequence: CASSPLAGGYNEQFF. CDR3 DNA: TGTGCCAGCAGCCCCCTAGCGGGCGGATACAATGAGCAGTTCTTC.

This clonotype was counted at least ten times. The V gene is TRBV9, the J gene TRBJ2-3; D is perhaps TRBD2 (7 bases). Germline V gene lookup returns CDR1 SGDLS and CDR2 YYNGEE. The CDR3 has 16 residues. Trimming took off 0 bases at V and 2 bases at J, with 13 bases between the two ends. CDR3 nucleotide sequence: TGTGCCAGCAGCGTAGGCCGGCGGGGGCTCACAGATACGCAGTATTTT. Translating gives CASSVGRRGLTDTQYF.

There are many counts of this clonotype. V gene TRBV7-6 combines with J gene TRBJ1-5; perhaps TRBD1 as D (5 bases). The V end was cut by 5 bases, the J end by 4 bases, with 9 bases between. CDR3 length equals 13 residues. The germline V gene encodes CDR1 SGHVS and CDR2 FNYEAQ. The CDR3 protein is CASSIGANQPQHF. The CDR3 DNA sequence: TGTGCCAGCAGCATTGGGGCTAATCAGCCCCAGCATTTT.

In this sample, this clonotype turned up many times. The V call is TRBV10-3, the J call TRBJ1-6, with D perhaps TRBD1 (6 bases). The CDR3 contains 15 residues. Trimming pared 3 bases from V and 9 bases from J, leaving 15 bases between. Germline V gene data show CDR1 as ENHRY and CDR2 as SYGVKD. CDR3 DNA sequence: TGTGCCATCAGTGACGAGGGGGGGCGCAGTTCACCCCTCCACTTT. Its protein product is CAISDEGGRSSPLHF.

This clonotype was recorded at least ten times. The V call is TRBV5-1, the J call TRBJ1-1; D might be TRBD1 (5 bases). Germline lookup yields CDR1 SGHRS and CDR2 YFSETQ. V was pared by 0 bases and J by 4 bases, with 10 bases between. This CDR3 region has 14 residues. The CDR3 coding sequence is TGCGCCAGCAGCTTGGAGGGGCGGGGCACTGAAGCTTTCTTT. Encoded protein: CASSLEGRGTEAFF.

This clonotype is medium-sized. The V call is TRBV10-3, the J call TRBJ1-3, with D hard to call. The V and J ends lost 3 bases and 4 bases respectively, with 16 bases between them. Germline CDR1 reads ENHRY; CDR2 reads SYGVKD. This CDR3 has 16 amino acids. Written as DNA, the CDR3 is TGTGCCATCAGTGATCCTACGGACGGGTGGGGAAACACCATATATTTT. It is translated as CAISDPTDGWGNTIYF.

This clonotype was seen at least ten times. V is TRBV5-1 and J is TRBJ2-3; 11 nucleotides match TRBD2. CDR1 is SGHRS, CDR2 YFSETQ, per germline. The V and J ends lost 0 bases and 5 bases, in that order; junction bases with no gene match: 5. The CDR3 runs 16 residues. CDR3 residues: CASSLGLAGNQDTQYF. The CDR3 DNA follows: TGCGCCAGCAGCTTGGGACTAGCGGGGAATCAAGATACGCAGTATTTT.